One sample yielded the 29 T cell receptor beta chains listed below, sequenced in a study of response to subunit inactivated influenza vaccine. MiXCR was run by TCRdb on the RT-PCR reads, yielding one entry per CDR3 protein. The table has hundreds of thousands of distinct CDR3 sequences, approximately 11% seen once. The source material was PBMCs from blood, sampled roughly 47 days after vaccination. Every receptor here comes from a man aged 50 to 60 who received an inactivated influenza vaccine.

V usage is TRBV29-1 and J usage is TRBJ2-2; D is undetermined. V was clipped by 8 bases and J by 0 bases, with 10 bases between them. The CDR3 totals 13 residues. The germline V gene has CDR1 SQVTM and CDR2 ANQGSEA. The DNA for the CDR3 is TGCAGCATGCTCGACACGAACACCGGGGAGCTGTTTTTT. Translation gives CSMLDTNTGELFF.

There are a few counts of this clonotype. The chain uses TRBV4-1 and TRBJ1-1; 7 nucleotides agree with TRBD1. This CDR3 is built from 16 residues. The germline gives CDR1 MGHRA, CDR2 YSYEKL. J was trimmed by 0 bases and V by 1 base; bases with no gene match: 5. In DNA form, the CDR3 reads TGCGCCAGCAGCCAAGGGACAGGAACCATGAACACTGAAGCTTTCTTT. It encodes CASSQGTGTMNTEAFF.

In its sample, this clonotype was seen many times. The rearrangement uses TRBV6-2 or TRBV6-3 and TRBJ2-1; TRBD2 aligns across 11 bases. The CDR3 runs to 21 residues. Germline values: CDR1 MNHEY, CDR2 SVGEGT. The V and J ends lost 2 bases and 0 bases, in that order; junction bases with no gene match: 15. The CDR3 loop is CASSYERPGLAELSSYNEQFF. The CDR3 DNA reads TGTGCCAGCAGTTACGAAAGACCGGGACTAGCGGAGTTGAGCTCCTACAATGAGCAGTTCTTC.

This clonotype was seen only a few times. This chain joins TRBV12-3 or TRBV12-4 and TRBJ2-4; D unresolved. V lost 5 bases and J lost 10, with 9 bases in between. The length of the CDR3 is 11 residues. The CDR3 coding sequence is TGTGCCAGCAGTATCCAGAAGATTCAGTACTTC. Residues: CASSIQKIQYF.

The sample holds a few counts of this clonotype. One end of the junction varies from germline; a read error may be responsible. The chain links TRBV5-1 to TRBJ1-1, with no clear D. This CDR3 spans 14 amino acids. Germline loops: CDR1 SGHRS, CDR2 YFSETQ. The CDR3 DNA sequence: TGCGCCAGCAGCTTGGGTTCTGGGAACGCTGAAGCTTTCTTT. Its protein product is CASSLGSGNAEAFF.

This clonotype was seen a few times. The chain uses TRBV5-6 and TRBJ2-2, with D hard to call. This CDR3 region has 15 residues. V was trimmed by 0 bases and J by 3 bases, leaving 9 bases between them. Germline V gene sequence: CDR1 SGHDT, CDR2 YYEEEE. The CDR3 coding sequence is TGTGCCAGCAGCTTGGTAGATGGGCACACCGGGGAGCTGTTTTTT. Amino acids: CASSLVDGHTGELFF.

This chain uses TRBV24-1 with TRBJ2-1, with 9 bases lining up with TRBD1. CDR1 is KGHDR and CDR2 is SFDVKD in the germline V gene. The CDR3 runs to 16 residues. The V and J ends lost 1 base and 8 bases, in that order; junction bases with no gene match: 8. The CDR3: CATSDLTGTGFDEQFF. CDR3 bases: TGTGCCACCAGTGATTTAACCGGGACAGGGTTCGATGAGCAGTTCTTC.

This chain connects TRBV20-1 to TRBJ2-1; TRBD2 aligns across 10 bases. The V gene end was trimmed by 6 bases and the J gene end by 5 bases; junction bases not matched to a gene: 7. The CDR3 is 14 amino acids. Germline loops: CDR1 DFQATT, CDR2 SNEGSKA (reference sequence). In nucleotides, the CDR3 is TGCAGTGCCAAGAGCGGGAGGGTGAACAATGAGCAGTTCTTC. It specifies CSAKSGRVNNEQFF.

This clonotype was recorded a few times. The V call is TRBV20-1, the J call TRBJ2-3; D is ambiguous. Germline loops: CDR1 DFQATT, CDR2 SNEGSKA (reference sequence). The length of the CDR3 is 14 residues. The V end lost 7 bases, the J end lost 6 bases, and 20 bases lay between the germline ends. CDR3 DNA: TGCAGTGTACCCCCCCCGGGCCCAAAGGATACGCAGTATTTT. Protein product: CSVPPPGPKDTQYF.

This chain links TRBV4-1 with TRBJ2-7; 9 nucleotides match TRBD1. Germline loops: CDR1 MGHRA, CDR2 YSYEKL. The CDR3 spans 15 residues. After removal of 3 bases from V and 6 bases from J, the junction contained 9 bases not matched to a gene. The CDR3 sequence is CASSQPGTGRTEQYF. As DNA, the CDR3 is TGCGCCAGCAGCCAGCCCGGGACAGGGAGGACCGAGCAGTACTTC.

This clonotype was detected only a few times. As DNA, the CDR3 is TGTGCCAGCAGTTACTCGAACAGCCATTCACCCCTCCACTTT. Translation: CASSYSNSHSPLHF. This chain joins TRBV6-5 and TRBJ1-6; D is unresolved. The length of the CDR3 is 14 residues. Trimming took off 0 bases at V and 8 bases at J, with 8 bases between the two ends. Germline-derived CDR1 and CDR2 are MNHEY and SVGAGI.

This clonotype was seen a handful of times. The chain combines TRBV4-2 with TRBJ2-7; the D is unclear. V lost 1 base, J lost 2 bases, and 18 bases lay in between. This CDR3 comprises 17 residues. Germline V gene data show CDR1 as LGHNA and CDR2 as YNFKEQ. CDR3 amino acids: CASSQGIPTSPAYEQYF. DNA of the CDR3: TGTGCCAGCAGCCAAGGTATCCCGACATCACCGGCCTACGAGCAGTACTTC.

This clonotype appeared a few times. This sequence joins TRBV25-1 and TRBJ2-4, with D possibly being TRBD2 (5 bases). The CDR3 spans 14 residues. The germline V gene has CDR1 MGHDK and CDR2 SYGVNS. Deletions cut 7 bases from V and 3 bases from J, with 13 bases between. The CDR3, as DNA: TGTGCCAGCACCAGCGGCACTGACAAAAACATTCAGTACTTC. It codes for CASTSGTDKNIQYF. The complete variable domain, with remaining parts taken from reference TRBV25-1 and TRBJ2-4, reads EADIYQTPRYLVIGTGKKITLECSQTMGHDKMYWYQQDPGMELHLIHYSYGVNSTEKGDLSSESTVSRIRTEHFPLTLESARPSHTSQYLCASTSGTDKNIQYFGAGTRLSVL.

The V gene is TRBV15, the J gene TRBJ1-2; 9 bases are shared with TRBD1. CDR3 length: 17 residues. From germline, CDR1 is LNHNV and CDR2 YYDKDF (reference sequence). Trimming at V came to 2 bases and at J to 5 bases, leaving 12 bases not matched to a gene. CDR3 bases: TGTGCCACCAGCAGATCTTGGGACAGGGTACGACCTTATGGCTACACCTTC. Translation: CATSRSWDRVRPYGYTF.

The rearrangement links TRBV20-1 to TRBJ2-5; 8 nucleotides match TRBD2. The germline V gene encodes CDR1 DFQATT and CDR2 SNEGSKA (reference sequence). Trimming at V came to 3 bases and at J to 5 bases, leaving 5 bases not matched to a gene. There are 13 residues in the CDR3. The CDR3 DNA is TGCAGTGCTAGCCGGGGGGGCCCTGAGACCCAGTACTTC. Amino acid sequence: CSASRGGPETQYF.

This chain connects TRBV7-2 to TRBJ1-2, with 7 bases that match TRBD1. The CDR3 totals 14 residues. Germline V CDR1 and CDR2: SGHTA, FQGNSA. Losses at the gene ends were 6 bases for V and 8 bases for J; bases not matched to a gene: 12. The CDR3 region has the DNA TGTGCCAGCAGTCCTGACAGGGCCCTTGGAGGCTACACCTTC. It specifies CASSPDRALGGYTF.

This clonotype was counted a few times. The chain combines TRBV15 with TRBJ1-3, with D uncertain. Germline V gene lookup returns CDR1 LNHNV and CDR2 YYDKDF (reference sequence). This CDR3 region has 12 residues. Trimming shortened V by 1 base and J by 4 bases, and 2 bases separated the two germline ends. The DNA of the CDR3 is TGTGCCACCAGCAGAGCCGGAAACACCATATATTTT. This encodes CATSRAGNTIYF.

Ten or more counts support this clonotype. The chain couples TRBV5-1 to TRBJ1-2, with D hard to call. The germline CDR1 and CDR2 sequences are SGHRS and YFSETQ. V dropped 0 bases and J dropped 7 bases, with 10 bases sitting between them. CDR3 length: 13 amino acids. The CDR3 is CASSLGPAVGYTF. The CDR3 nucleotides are TGCGCCAGCAGCTTGGGGCCGGCGGTTGGCTACACCTTC.

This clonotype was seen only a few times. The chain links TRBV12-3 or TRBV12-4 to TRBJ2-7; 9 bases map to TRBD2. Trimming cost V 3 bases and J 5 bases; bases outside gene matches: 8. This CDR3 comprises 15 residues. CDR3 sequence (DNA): TGTGCCAGCAGTTTCGCGGCTAGCGGGGACCACGAGCAGTACTTC. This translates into CASSFAASGDHEQYF.

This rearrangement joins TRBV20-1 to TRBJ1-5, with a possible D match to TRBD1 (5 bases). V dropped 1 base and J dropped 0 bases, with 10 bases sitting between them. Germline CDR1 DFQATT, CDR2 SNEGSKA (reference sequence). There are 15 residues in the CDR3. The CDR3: CSARGAGFSNQPQHF. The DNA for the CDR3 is TGCAGTGCTAGAGGGGCAGGGTTTAGCAATCAGCCCCAGCATTTT.

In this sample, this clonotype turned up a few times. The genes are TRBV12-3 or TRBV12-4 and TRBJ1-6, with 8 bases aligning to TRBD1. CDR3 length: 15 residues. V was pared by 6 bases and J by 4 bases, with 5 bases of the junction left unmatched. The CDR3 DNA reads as TGTGCCAGCAGCCCAGGGGGCCAGTATAATTCACCCCTCCACTTT. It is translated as CASSPGGQYNSPLHF.

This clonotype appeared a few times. The CDR3: CASSPAGRLGSYEQYF. The CDR3 DNA reads as TGTGCCAGCAGCCCTGCTGGCCGGCTAGGTTCCTACGAGCAGTACTTC. The V gene is TRBV7-2, the J gene TRBJ2-7, with D uncertain. Germline assignment: CDR1 SGHTA and CDR2 FQGNSA. The CDR3 sequence is 16 residues long. Trimming stripped 5 bases from V and 1 base from J, with 18 bases between.

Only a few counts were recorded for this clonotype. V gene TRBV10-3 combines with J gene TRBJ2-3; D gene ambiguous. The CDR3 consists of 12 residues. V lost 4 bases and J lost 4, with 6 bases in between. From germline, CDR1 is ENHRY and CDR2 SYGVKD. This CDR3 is CAISVRADTQYF. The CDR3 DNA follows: TGTGCCATCAGTGTCCGGGCAGATACGCAGTATTTT.

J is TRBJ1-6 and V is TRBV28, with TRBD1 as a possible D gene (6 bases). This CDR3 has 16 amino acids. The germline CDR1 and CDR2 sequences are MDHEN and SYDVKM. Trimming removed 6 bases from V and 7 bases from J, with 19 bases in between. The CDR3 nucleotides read TGTGCCAGCAGCCCCGTACAGGGAGTAAAGAATTCACCCCTCCACTTT. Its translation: CASSPVQGVKNSPLHF.

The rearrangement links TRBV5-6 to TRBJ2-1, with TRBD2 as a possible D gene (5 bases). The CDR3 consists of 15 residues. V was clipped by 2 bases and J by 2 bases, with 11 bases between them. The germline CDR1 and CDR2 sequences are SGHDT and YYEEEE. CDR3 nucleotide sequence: TGTGCCAGCAGCTTTCGGCTAGCCCCCTACAATGAGCAGTTCTTC. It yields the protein CASSFRLAPYNEQFF.

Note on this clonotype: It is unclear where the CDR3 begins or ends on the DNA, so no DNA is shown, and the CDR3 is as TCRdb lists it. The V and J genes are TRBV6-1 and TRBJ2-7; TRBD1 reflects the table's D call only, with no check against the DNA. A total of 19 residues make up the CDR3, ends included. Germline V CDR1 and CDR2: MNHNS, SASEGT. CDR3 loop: CASRDNVPAVTGTDYEQYF.

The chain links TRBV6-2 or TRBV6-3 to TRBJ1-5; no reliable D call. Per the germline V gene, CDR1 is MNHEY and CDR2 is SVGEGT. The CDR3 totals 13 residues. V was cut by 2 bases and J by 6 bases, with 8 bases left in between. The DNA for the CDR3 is TGTGCCAGCAGTTACCCGCCAGGTCAGCCCCAGCATTTT. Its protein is CASSYPPGQPQHF.

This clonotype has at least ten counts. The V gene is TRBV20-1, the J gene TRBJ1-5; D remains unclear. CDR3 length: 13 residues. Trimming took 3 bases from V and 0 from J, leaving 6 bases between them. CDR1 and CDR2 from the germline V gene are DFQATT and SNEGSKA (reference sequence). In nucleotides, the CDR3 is TGCAGTGCTAGGGGCAATAGCAATCAGCCCCAGCATTTT. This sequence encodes CSARGNSNQPQHF.

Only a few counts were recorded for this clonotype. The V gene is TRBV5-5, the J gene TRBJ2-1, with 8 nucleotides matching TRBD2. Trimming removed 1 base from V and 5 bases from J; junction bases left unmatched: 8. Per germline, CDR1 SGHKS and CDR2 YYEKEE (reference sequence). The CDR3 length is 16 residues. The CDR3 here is CASSLPGGSWNNEQFF. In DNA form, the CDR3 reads TGTGCCAGCAGCTTGCCGGGAGGGAGTTGGAACAATGAGCAGTTCTTC.